This T cell receptor (beta chain) appears in the sequencing data of a study of blood T cell repertoires in COVID-19. At the level of the study: The samples span acute and convalescent COVID-19 from the United States, Italy and Spain. T cells, B-cell-depleted T cells, or PBMCs provided the cDNA or gDNA that served as material.

V shed 4 bases and J shed 1 base, with 9 bases lying between them. Germline loops: CDR1 SGHKS, CDR2 YYEKEE (reference sequence). This CDR3 is built from 13 residues. The table came from immunoSEQ multiplex PCR; TCRdb's copy has only in-frame clones and leaves some out. The sample contains 250,000 to 300,000 clones, 86% of which appear only once. Seattle patient enrollment occurred during active infection, with longitudinal follow-up thereafter. The clonotype comes from a woman in her 30s with COVID-19, enrolled during active disease. V is TRBV5-5 and J is TRBJ2-7; D gene uncertain. Sequencing was carried out using peripheral blood. The CDR3 sequence is CASSLQSSYEQYF. The CDR3 DNA reads as TGTGCCAGCAGCCTGCAGTCATCCTACGAGCAGTACTTC.